These 25 T cell receptor beta chains originate from one sample sequenced in a study of blood T cell repertoires in COVID-19. TCRdb's copy holds only in-frame clones and misses some; the assay was immunoSEQ multiplex PCR. Of about 140,000 clones in the sample, about 86% were seen once. The sequenced sample was peripheral blood. The receptors were sampled from an older woman with acute or convalescent COVID-19.

The chain carries TRBV19 and TRBJ1-5; 7 bases match TRBD1. The CDR3 has 19 amino acids. V dropped 7 bases and J dropped 0; count of bases not matched to a gene: 18. Germline CDR1 LNHDA, CDR2 SQIVND (reference sequence). CDR3 protein: CASTLLHRGIGYSNQPQHF. For the CDR3, the DNA is TGTGCCAGTACCCTCCTTCACAGGGGAATTGGGTATAGCAATCAGCCCCAGCATTTT.

V and J are TRBV5-5 and TRBJ2-4; TRBD2 agrees at 15 bases. The CDR3 consists of 15 residues. Trimming cost V 3 bases and J 8 bases; bases outside gene matches: 3. The germline V gene encodes CDR1 SGHKS and CDR2 YYEKEE (reference sequence). The CDR3 sequence: CASSYRTSGRDIQYF. CDR3 coding DNA: TGTGCCAGCAGCTACAGGACTAGCGGGAGGGACATTCAGTACTTC. Looking up the rest from reference TRBV5-5 and TRBJ2-4 gives the full variable domain: DAGVTQSPTHLIKTRGQQVTLRCSPISGHKSVSWYQQVLGQGPQFIFQYYEKEERGRGNFPDRFSARQFPNYSSELNVNALLLGDSALYLCASSYRTSGRDIQYFGAGTRLSVL.

This chain connects TRBV11-3 to TRBJ2-7; 7 bases agree with TRBD1. J was trimmed by 3 bases and V by 5 bases; bases with no gene match: 10. The CDR3 runs to 15 residues. CDR1 and CDR2 from the germline V gene are SGHNT and YENEEA. CDR3 nucleotide sequence: TGTGCCAGCAGCCCTGGGAGTGGGACAGTCTACGAGCAGTACTTC. Amino acids: CASSPGSGTVYEQYF. Full variable domain (rest looked up from reference TRBV11-3 and TRBJ2-7): EAGVVQSPRYKIIEKKQPVAFWCNPISGHNTLYWYLQNLGQGPELLIRYENEEAVDDSQLPKDRFSAERLKGVDSTLKIQPAELGDSAVYLCASSPGSGTVYEQYFGPGTRLTVT.

The chain carries TRBV4-2 and TRBJ2-5; 8 bases are shared with TRBD2. CDR1 and CDR2 from the germline V gene are LGHNA and YNFKEQ. This CDR3 is 14 amino acids long. J was trimmed by 4 bases and V by 1 base; bases with no gene match: 2. The CDR3 DNA is TGTGCCAGCAGCCAAGCGGGAGGGCGAGAGACCCAGTACTTC. Protein product: CASSQAGGRETQYF.

The chain's CDR3 is CAWNRGPRGYTF. In nucleotides, the CDR3 is TGTGCCTGGAATAGGGGGCCAAGGGGCTACACCTTC. V usage is TRBV30 and J usage is TRBJ1-2; the match to TRBD1 covers 7 bases. Germline V lookup: CDR1 GTSNPN, CDR2 SVGIG (reference sequence). Unmatched junction bases numbered 7, after V lost 4 bases and J lost 8 bases. The CDR3 runs 12 residues.

The sample holds many counts of this clone. The rearrangement joins TRBV2 to TRBJ2-1, with 14 bases matching TRBD2. The CDR3 totals 15 residues. Germline V gives CDR1 SNHLY, CDR2 FYNNEI. V lost 6 bases and J lost 8; bases outside the gene matches: 6. CDR3 DNA sequence: TGTGCCAGCAGCTACGGGGGACTAGCGGGAGATGAGCAGTTCTTC. This sequence encodes CASSYGGLAGDEQFF.

This clone has more than one count but fewer than ten. The V call is TRBV28, the J call TRBJ1-5; the D gene is possibly TRBD1 (6 bases). The CDR3 has 16 amino acids. Per germline, CDR1 MDHEN and CDR2 SYDVKM. V was cut by 4 bases and J by 0 bases, with 13 bases left in between. CDR3 amino acids: CASSSPTGLSNQPQHF. The CDR3 bases are TGTGCCAGCAGTTCCCCGACAGGTCTTAGCAATCAGCCCCAGCATTTT.

Concerning this clone: This specimen includes other DNA sequences encoding the same CDR3. The chain links TRBV18 to TRBJ2-3; D not certain. V was clipped by 3 bases and J by 0 bases, with 4 bases between them. This CDR3 spans 13 amino acids. Germline V lookup: CDR1 KGHSH, CDR2 LQKENI. For the CDR3, the DNA is TGTGCCAGCTCACCTTCTAGCACAGATACGCAGTATTTT. Its translation: CASSPSSTDTQYF. The full variable domain, completed using reference TRBV18 and TRBJ2-3, is NAGVMQNPRHLVRRRGQEARLRCSPMKGHSHVYWYRQLPEEGLKFMVYLQKENIIDESGMPKERFSAEFPKEGPSILRIQQVVRGDSAAYFCASSPSSTDTQYFGPGTRLTVL.

This clone was seen a few times. This rearrangement joins TRBV10-1 to TRBJ2-2; a possible D gene is TRBD2 (5 bases). V gave up 6 bases and J gave up 3 bases, with 11 bases separating them. CDR1 WNHNN and CDR2 SYGVQD come from the germline V gene (reference sequence). The CDR3 length is 14 residues. CDR3 loop: CASRKELDTGELFF. CDR3 DNA sequence: TGCGCCAGCAGAAAAGAACTAGACACCGGGGAGCTGTTTTTT.

The genes are TRBV27 and TRBJ2-2; no reliable D call. V was cut by 6 bases and J by 5 bases, with 7 bases left in between. The CDR3 runs to 12 residues. Germline-derived CDR1 and CDR2 are MNHEY and SMNVEV (reference sequence). CDR3 sequence (DNA): TGTGCCAGCAGCGCCGGGACCGGGGAGCTGTTTTTT. Translated: CASSAGTGELFF.

The chain combines TRBV5-5 with TRBJ1-5; the D gene is possibly TRBD1 (5 bases). Looked up from germline, CDR1 is SGHKS and CDR2 is YYEKEE (reference sequence). The CDR3 has 14 amino acids. V shed 4 bases and J shed 7 bases, with 15 bases lying between them. The CDR3 DNA reads TGTGCCAGCAGCGGGGCCCCCTTTGGGCAGCCCCAGCATTTT. Its translation is CASSGAPFGQPQHF.

CDR3 amino acids: CASSQEPGPMRTGELFF. Here the CDR3 DNA reads TGCGCCAGCAGCCAAGAACCAGGGCCTATGCGCACCGGGGAGCTGTTTTTT. The chain employs TRBV4-1 and TRBJ2-2, with D possibly TRBD1 on 5 matching bases. Germline V CDR1 and CDR2: MGHRA, YSYEKL. This CDR3 contains 17 residues. Trimming shortened V by 0 bases and J by 4 bases, and 15 bases separated the two germline ends.

CDR3 DNA sequence: TGTGCCAGCACCCGGACAGGGAATGAAAAACTGTTTTTT. It specifies CASTRTGNEKLFF. The rearrangement uses TRBV6-6 and TRBJ1-4; 8 positions match TRBD1. Trimming cost V 7 bases and J 5 bases; bases outside gene matches: 3. From germline, CDR1 is MNHNY and CDR2 SVGAGI (reference sequence). This CDR3 comprises 13 residues.

The chain uses TRBV5-1 and TRBJ2-7, with D possibly being TRBD2 (5 bases). CDR1 and CDR2 (germline): SGHRS, YFSETQ. V was trimmed by 0 bases and J by 6 bases, leaving 10 bases between them. The CDR3 sequence is 13 residues long. The DNA for the CDR3 is TGCGCCAGCAGCTTGGACAGCGGCACCGAGCAGTACTTC. This sequence encodes CASSLDSGTEQYF.

The V gene is TRBV27, the J gene TRBJ2-3, with TRBD2 as a possible D gene (6 bases). CDR3 length: 16 residues. The germline CDR1 and CDR2 sequences are MNHEY and SMNVEV (reference sequence). V lost 7 bases and J lost 0, with 17 bases in between. CDR3 region: CASTLGGGVSTDTQYF. In DNA form, the CDR3 reads TGTGCCAGCACCCTCGGCGGCGGGGTCAGCACAGATACGCAGTATTTT.

The chain carries TRBV12-3 or TRBV12-4 and TRBJ2-2; D is undetermined. CDR3 length: 13 amino acids. The V end lost 8 bases, the J end lost 2 bases, and 9 bases lay between the germline ends. The CDR3 DNA follows: TGTGCCAGCTCCCCATTCAACACCGGGGAGCTGTTTTTT. It encodes CASSPFNTGELFF.

The chain joins TRBV28 to TRBJ2-1, with a tentative D call TRBD2 (6 bases). This CDR3 spans 14 amino acids. V gave up 6 bases and J gave up 8 bases, with 17 bases separating them. The germline CDR1 and CDR2 sequences are MDHEN and SYDVKM. The CDR3 loop is CASSPRGLVDEQFF. The CDR3 DNA sequence: TGTGCCAGCAGCCCGCGGGGTTTGGTCGATGAGCAGTTCTTC.

The chain combines TRBV7-3 with TRBJ2-1; D might be TRBD2 (6 bases). This CDR3 has 15 amino acids. Trimming pared 1 base from V and 5 bases from J, leaving 12 bases between. The germline gives CDR1 SGHTA, CDR2 FQGTGA. The CDR3 here is CASSLRRERDNEQFF. The DNA for the CDR3 is TGTGCCAGCAGCTTAAGACGGGAGCGCGACAATGAGCAGTTCTTC. Full variable domain (missing parts from reference TRBV7-3 and TRBJ2-1): GAGVSQTPSNKVTEKGKYVELRCDPISGHTALYWYRQSLGQGPEFLIYFQGTGAADDSGLPNDRFFAVRPEGSVSTLKIQRTERGDSAVYLCASSLRRERDNEQFFGPGTRLTVL.

The count of this clone is one. The chain carries TRBV28 and TRBJ2-3; 10 nucleotides align to TRBD2. J gave up 0 bases and V 5 bases, and 2 bases lay outside the gene matches. The CDR3 runs 15 residues. Germline-derived CDR1 and CDR2 are MDHEN and SYDVKM. The DNA of the CDR3 is TGTGCCAGCAGTGGACTAGCGGCTAGCACAGATACGCAGTATTTT. Its protein product is CASSGLAASTDTQYF.

The gene calls are TRBV30 and TRBJ1-3; the D gene is possibly TRBD1 (5 bases). Trimming stripped 0 bases from V and 4 bases from J, with 7 bases between. The length of the CDR3 is 13 residues. The germline gives CDR1 GTSNPN, CDR2 SVGIG (reference sequence). CDR3 in amino acids: CAWSVQEGNTIYF. In DNA, the CDR3 is TGTGCCTGGAGTGTACAGGAGGGAAACACCATATATTTT.

This clone was counted between two and nine times. The V gene is TRBV30, the J gene TRBJ2-7; 7 bases are a match to TRBD1. This CDR3 region has 13 residues. With V trimmed by 5 bases and J by 3 bases, 7 bases remained unmatched. CDR1 and CDR2 (germline): GTSNPN, SVGIG (reference sequence). CDR3 in DNA: TGTGCCTGGGAGGGACAGCTAGACTACGAGCAGTACTTC. Protein: CAWEGQLDYEQYF.

In its sample, this clone was seen a few times. The chain uses TRBV12-3 or TRBV12-4 and TRBJ2-7, with D possibly TRBD1 on 5 matching bases. V was clipped by 5 bases and J by 4 bases, with 9 bases between them. This CDR3 is built from 12 residues. The CDR3 region is CASSPQGYEQYF. The CDR3 DNA reads TGTGCCAGCAGTCCTCAGGGATACGAGCAGTACTTC.

The genes are TRBV18 and TRBJ1-1, with TRBD1 matching 9 bases. Unmatched junction bases numbered 9, after V lost 6 bases and J lost 4 bases. The CDR3 sequence is 15 residues long. Germline V gene lookup returns CDR1 KGHSH and CDR2 LQKENI. The CDR3 sequence is CASSQEQGAATEAFF. The CDR3 DNA reads as TGTGCCAGCTCCCAGGAACAGGGGGCGGCCACTGAAGCTTTCTTT.

The chain carries TRBV5-1 and TRBJ2-7, with D perhaps TRBD1 (6 bases). The V end lost 5 bases, the J end lost 4 bases, and 10 bases lay between the germline ends. Germline V CDR1 and CDR2: SGHRS, YFSETQ. This CDR3 is built from 12 residues. The CDR3 loop reads CASRSDSYEQYF. CDR3 DNA sequence: TGCGCCAGCAGATCGGACAGTTACGAGCAGTACTTC.

This clone has only a few counts. The chain couples TRBV10-2 to TRBJ2-7; D perhaps matches TRBD2 (6 bases). The CDR3 is made up of 15 amino acids. The V end was cut by 5 bases, the J end by 2 bases, with 16 bases between. Germline loops: CDR1 WSHSY, CDR2 SAAADI. CDR3 region: CASSPVPRGTYEQYF. Written as DNA, the CDR3 is TGCGCCAGCAGTCCAGTCCCGCGGGGAACCTACGAGCAGTACTTC.